Sequencing of this T cell receptor beta chain was carried out in a study of blood T cell repertoires in COVID-19. The overall study: The United States, Italy and Spain were the sources of the acute and convalescent COVID-19 samples. Sources were T cells, B-cell-depleted T cells, or PBMCs; the material itself was cDNA or gDNA.

V was clipped by 1 base and J by 8 bases; unmatched bases: 5. Germline lookup yields CDR1 LGHDT and CDR2 YNNKEL (reference sequence). The CDR3 totals 14 residues. Per the authors' pipeline: Estimates of nucleated cell counts were drawn from the amplification of reference gene primers. Assay used: immunoSEQ multiplex PCR; TCRdb lists only in-frame clones, some missing. V and J calls and clone size come straight from that table; D and trimming were deduced from the DNA. Of about 50,000 clones detected, about 86% appear once; the ten largest clones hold roughly 6%. Sequencing input: peripheral blood. V is TRBV3-1 (or the pseudogene TRBV3-2) and J is TRBJ1-2, with 9 bases aligning to TRBD1. This TCR derives from a woman of 80 years or more with acute or convalescent COVID-19. CDR3 region: CASSQGTGARGYTF. The CDR3 coding sequence is TGTGCCAGCAGCCAAGGGACAGGGGCTAGGGGCTACACCTTC.